This section outlines one T cell receptor beta chain sequence together with its context. Its antigen is unidentified. The sample originates from a study of cytomegalovirus exposure and HLA in healthy donors. This PCR relied on a set of 60 Vbeta primers and 13 Jbeta primers. Sequencing was performed with immunoSEQ multiplex PCR; in TCRdb, only in-frame clones are kept and a portion is missing. Among roughly 180,000 clones listed, 80% to 90% were seen once. Germline V lookup: CDR1 SGDLS, CDR2 YYNGEE. The CDR3 loop spans 15 amino acids. After removal of 3 bases from V and 9 bases from J, the junction contained 8 bases not matched to a gene. Study-wide results and limits: CMV serostatus was the sole immune exposure data available. Later work associated fewer than 20,000 TCR beta sequences with HLA alleles at 0.05 false discovery rate.

The source of this sequence is a man aged 18 to 35 in good health and CMV-seropositive. Specimen: PBMCs. This chain links TRBV9 with TRBJ2-1; 11 bases line up with TRBD1. The CDR3 region is CASSARDRGGGEQFF. The CDR3 DNA is TGTGCCAGCAGCGCCCGGGACAGGGGGGGCGGTGAGCAGTTCTTC.